The 5 T cell receptor beta chains presented below share a single source sample, sequenced in a study of cytomegalovirus exposure and HLA in healthy donors. PCR amplification relied on 60 Vbeta primers (plus 13 Jbeta primers). Measured with immunoSEQ multiplex PCR; TCRdb has only the in-frame clones, and not every one. The sample comprises about 92,000 clones, 69% of which are singletons, and roughly 2.8% rests with the top ten. The sample comprised PBMCs. These TCRs come from a man aged 50 or older in good health and CMV-seronegative.

This rearrangement joins TRBV27 to TRBJ1-5, with 8 bases identical to TRBD1. V lost 5 bases and J lost 4; bases outside the gene matches: 4. Germline-derived CDR1 and CDR2 are MNHEY and SMNVEV (reference sequence). The CDR3 loop spans 14 amino acids. The CDR3 region has the DNA TGTGCCAGCAGTCCTGGGACAGGAAATCAGCCCCAGCATTTT. Protein: CASSPGTGNQPQHF.

The chain combines TRBV5-1 with TRBJ2-3; 10 bases fit TRBD2. The germline CDR1 and CDR2 sequences are SGHRS and YFSETQ. Trimming took 3 bases from V and 3 from J; bases not matched to a gene: 10. The CDR3 totals 17 residues. In DNA form, the CDR3 reads TGCGCCAGCAGCTACCCTTCAGCGGGGGGGCCTACAGATACGCAGTATTTT. Its translation: CASSYPSAGGPTDTQYF.

This chain links TRBV18 with TRBJ2-6, with TRBD1 matching 11 bases. There are 18 residues in the CDR3. From germline, CDR1 is KGHSH and CDR2 LQKENI. The V and J ends lost 3 bases and 2 bases, in that order; junction bases with no gene match: 6. The CDR3 bases are TGTGCCAGCTCACCCATAGGGACAGGGGGAACTGGGGCCAACGTCCTGACTTTC. Amino acids: CASSPIGTGGTGANVLTF. The whole variable domain, remainder taken from reference TRBV18 and TRBJ2-6, is NAGVMQNPRHLVRRRGQEARLRCSPMKGHSHVYWYRQLPEEGLKFMVYLQKENIIDESGMPKERFSAEFPKEGPSILRIQQVVRGDSAAYFCASSPIGTGGTGANVLTFGAGSRLTVL.

The V gene is TRBV9, the J gene TRBJ2-7; D is unclear. Per germline, CDR1 SGDLS and CDR2 YYNGEE. The V and J ends lost 4 bases and 8 bases respectively, with 16 bases between them. The CDR3 is made up of 13 amino acids. The CDR3 nucleotides are TGTGCCAGCAGCCCTGAGGTAGGCACTCAGCAGTACTTC. Its protein product is CASSPEVGTQQYF.

The CDR3 DNA reads TGTGCCAGCAGTTCTTGGGAGGTCACAGATACGCAGTATTTT. It encodes CASSSWEVTDTQYF. The chain couples TRBV5-5 to TRBJ2-3, with D tentatively TRBD2 (6 bases). Germline-derived CDR1 and CDR2 are SGHKS and YYEKEE (reference sequence). This CDR3 is 14 amino acids long. V was pared by 5 bases and J by 2 bases, with 12 bases between.